This T cell receptor (beta chain) is drawn from a study of blood T cell repertoires in COVID-19. Whole-study context: The origin of the acute and convalescent COVID-19 samples was the United States, Italy and Spain. T cells, B-cell-depleted T cells, or PBMCs supplied cDNA or gDNA.

This clone was counted a single time. This CDR3 region has 18 residues. V shed 3 bases and J 0 bases; nucleotides not matched to a gene: 3. CDR1 and CDR2 from the germline V gene are LNHDA and SQIVND (reference sequence). Original processing notes: Quantification of nucleated cells was approximated via reference gene primer amplification. The repertoire was sequenced with immunoSEQ multiplex PCR; TCRdb's copy has only in-frame clones and lacks some. That table is the source of V, J and clone size, and D and trimming were worked out from the DNA. The sample records roughly 100,000 clones, about 78% being singletons.

The TCR sequence derives from a man in his sixties with active or convalescent COVID-19. Material: peripheral blood. The rearrangement joins TRBV19 to TRBJ2-3, with 16 nucleotides matching TRBD2. The DNA of the CDR3 is TGTGCCAGTAGTATGGGACTAGCGGGAGGGCCAAGCACAGATACGCAGTATTTT. Its protein is CASSMGLAGGPSTDTQYF.